These T cell receptor beta chains were read from a single sample in a study of cytomegalovirus exposure and HLA in healthy donors. Profiling relied on immunoSEQ multiplex PCR, and the TCRdb table lists in-frame clones only, not all of them. The table lists around 110,000 clones, about four fifths of them singletons. The sequencing sample was made of PBMCs. The receptors were gathered from a woman aged 18-30 years in good health and CMV-seronegative. Both conserved end residues are part of each CDR3. The D gene is left open where the match is weak. Clone size is shown for a subset of rows, as once, few, many or a class of expanded clone.

>TRBJ1-5|TRBV6-5|TRBD1|.
TGTGCCAGCAGTCCCCGGGACAGGGATCAGCCCCAGCATTTT
CASSPRDRDQPQHF
>TRBJ1-2|TRBV28|TRBD1|few
TGTGCCAGCAGGAATAGCAGGGGGGAGTATGGCTACACCTTC
CASRNSRGEYGYTF
>TRBJ1-6|TRBV27|.|.
TGTGCCAGCAGTCCCAGCGGGCCCCCGGCCTCCTATAATTCACCCCTCCACTTT
CASSPSGPPASYNSPLHF
>TRBJ1-6|TRBV28|TRBD1|.
TGTGCCAGCAGCACCGCGATGGACAGGGTTCGTTCGAGCTCCTATAATTCACCCCTCCACTTT
CASSTAMDRVRSSSYNSPLHF
>TRBJ1-5|TRBV9|.|.
TGTGCCAGCAGCGTGACAGAAGATCAGCCCCAGCATTTT
CASSVTEDQPQHF
>TRBJ2-7|TRBV6-5|.|.
TGTGCCAGCAGTTGGGGCCGTCCCTACGAGCAGTACTTC
CASSWGRPYEQYF
>TRBJ2-1|TRBV6-6|TRBD2|few
TGTGCCAGCAGTGGCCGGGCTAGCGGGGCTTCGTATGAGCAGTTCTTC
CASSGRASGASYEQFF
>TRBJ2-5|TRBV6-1|.|few
TGTGCCAGCAGTGATGCGGCCCCCTGGGGAGCCCAGTACTTC
CASSDAAPWGAQYF
>TRBJ2-7|TRBV9|TRBD2|.
TGTGCCAGCAGCGCTAGCGGGTTCTCCTACGAGCAGTACTTC
CASSASGFSYEQYF
>TRBJ1-6|TRBV6-5|.|.
TGTGCCAGCAGTTACGAGGATTATAATTCACCCCTCCACTTT
CASSYEDYNSPLHF
>TRBJ1-1|TRBV6-5|.|.
TGTGCCAGCAGTTTCCAAACAGGAACTGAAGCTTTCTTT
CASSFQTGTEAFF
>TRBJ1-4|TRBV7-9|TRBD1|.
TGTGCCAGCAGCTTTACTTCGGCAGGGGGAAATGAAAAACTGTTTTTT
CASSFTSAGGNEKLFF
>TRBJ2-5|TRBV11-2|TRBD1|few
TGTGCCAGCAGCGCTGCAGGGGGCCGGTATGAGACCCAGTACTTC
CASSAAGGRYETQYF
>TRBJ2-7|TRBV6-5|TRBD1|.
TGTGCCAGCAGTTACTGGATGGGACAGGGCCACGAGCAGTACTTC
CASSYWMGQGHEQYF
>TRBJ2-2|TRBV29-1|.|once
TGCAGCGTTGCAAGAGGGGGTGGCGGGGAGCTGTTTTTT
CSVARGGGGELFF
>TRBJ1-1|TRBV23-1|.|.
TGCGCCAGCAGTCAATCGACAGGGAACACTGAAGCTTTCTTT
CASSQSTGNTEAFF
>TRBJ2-7|TRBV7-9|.|.
TGTGCCAGCAGCTTACCCTCCTCCTACGAGCAGTACTTC
CASSLPSSYEQYF
>TRBJ1-2|TRBV9|.|few
TGTGCCAGCAGCGCACAGGGTCTGTATGGCTACACCTTC
CASSAQGLYGYTF
>TRBJ2-7|TRBV10-3|.|.
TGTGCCATCAGCCGGGACAATTCCTACGAGCAGTACTTC
CAISRDNSYEQYF
>TRBJ2-1|TRBV6-1|.|.
TGTGCCAGCAGTCCCAGGACTGGTTCAGATGAGCAGTTCTTC
CASSPRTGSDEQFF
>TRBJ1-1|TRBV5-1|.|.
TGCGCCAGCAGCTTGTTGGGGGCAATAACTTCGAACACTGAAGCTTTCTTT
CASSLLGAITSNTEAFF
>TRBJ1-5|TRBV6-4|TRBD1|few
TGTGCCAGCAGTGACTTTAGACAGGGTAGATCCAATCAGCCCCAGCATTTT
CASSDFRQGRSNQPQHF
>TRBJ2-6|TRBV10-3|.|.
TGTGCCATGGGGGCACAACTCCGCTCTGGGGCCAACGTCCTGACTTTC
CAMGAQLRSGANVLTF